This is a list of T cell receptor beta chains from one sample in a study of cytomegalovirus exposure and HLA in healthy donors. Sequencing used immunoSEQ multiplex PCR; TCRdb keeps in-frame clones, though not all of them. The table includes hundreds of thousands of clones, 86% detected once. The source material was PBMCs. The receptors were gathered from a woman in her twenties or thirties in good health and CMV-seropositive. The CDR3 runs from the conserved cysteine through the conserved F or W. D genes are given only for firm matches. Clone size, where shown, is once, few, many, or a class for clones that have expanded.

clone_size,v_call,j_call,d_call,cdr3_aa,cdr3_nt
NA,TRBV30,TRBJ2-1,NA,CAWSVVPGNEQFF,TGTGCCTGGAGTGTCGTCCCGGGGAATGAGCAGTTCTTC
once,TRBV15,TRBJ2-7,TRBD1,CATSRGTVVDWYEQYF,TGTGCCACCAGCAGGGGGACAGTGGTTGATTGGTACGAGCAGTACTTC
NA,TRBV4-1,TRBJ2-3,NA,CASSQGRGRVADTQYF,TGCGCCAGCAGCCAAGGGAGGGGGAGGGTGGCAGATACGCAGTATTTT
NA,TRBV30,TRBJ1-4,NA,CASEQMGEKLFF,TGTGCCTCGGAACAGATGGGTGAAAAACTGTTTTTT
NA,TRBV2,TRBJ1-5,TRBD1,CASSWTGNQPQHF,TGTGCCAGCAGTTGGACAGGGAATCAGCCCCAGCATTTT
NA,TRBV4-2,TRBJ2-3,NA,CASSQGIVLRGHNTDTQYF,TGTGCCAGCAGCCAAGGAATAGTCCTAAGGGGACATAACACAGATACGCAGTATTTT
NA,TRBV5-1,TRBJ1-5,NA,CASSLGDYSNQPQHF,TGCGCCAGCAGCTTAGGGGATTATAGCAATCAGCCCCAGCATTTT
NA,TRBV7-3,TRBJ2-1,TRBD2,CASSILAASYNEQFF,TGTGCCAGCAGCATACTAGCGGCGTCCTACAATGAGCAGTTCTTC
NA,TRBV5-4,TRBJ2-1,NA,CASSLVGGTYNEQFF,TGTGCCAGCAGCTTGGTGGGCGGGACTTACAATGAGCAGTTCTTC
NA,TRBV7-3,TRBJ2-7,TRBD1,CASSLNRGPYEQYF,TGTGCCAGCAGCTTAAACAGGGGGCCCTACGAGCAGTACTTC
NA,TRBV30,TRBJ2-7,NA,CAWSSTYYEQYF,TGTGCCTGGAGTTCAACTTACTACGAGCAGTACTTC
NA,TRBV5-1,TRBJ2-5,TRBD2,CASSLVAGGKETQYF,TGCGCCAGCAGCTTGGTAGCGGGAGGGAAAGAGACCCAGTACTTC
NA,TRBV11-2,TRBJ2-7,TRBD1,CASSLVQGISYEQYF,TGTGCCAGCAGCTTAGTACAGGGGATCTCCTACGAGCAGTACTTC
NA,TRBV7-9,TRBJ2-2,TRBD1,CASSLPRQGNELGPGELFF,TGTGCCAGCAGCTTACCACGACAGGGGAATGAGCTTGGGCCCGGGGAGCTGTTTTTT
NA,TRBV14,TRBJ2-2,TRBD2,CASSPIAGLNTGELFF,TGTGCCAGCAGCCCCATAGCGGGCCTGAACACCGGGGAGCTGTTTTTT
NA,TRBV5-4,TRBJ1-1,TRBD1,CASSFRTGPQNTEAFF,TGTGCCAGCAGCTTCAGGACAGGGCCGCAGAACACTGAAGCTTTCTTT
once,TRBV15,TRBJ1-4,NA,CATSRDFGGGATNEKLFF,TGTGCCACCAGCAGAGATTTCGGCGGAGGAGCAACTAATGAAAAACTGTTTTTT
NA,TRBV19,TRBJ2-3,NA,CASSIQGTADTQYF,TGTGCCAGTAGTATTCAGGGGACCGCAGATACGCAGTATTTT
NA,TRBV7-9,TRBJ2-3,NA,CASSLVANADTQYF,TGTGCCAGCAGCTTAGTGGCCAACGCAGATACGCAGTATTTT
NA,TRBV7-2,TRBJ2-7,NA,CASSLGGPLSEQYF,TGTGCCAGCAGCTTAGGCGGGCCCTTATCCGAGCAGTACTTC
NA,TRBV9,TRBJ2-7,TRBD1,CASSTGTAIYEQYF,TGTGCCAGCAGCACCGGGACAGCCATCTACGAGCAGTACTTC
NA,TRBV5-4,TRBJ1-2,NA,CASSFESVDYGYTF,TGTGCCAGCAGCTTCGAAAGCGTGGATTATGGCTACACCTTC
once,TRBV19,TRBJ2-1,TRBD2,CASSRLAGTILNEQFF,TGTGCCAGTAGTCGACTAGCGGGGACGATTTTAAATGAGCAGTTCTTC
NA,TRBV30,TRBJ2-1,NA,CAWSPQGAEQFF,TGTGCCTGGAGTCCACAAGGAGCGGAGCAGTTCTTC
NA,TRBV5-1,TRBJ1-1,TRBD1,CASSWAPGQGYTEAFF,TGCGCCAGCAGCTGGGCCCCGGGACAGGGTTACACTGAAGCTTTCTTT
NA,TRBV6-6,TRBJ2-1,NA,CASSYSGRSNEQFF,TGTGCCAGCAGTTACTCTGGGCGAAGCAATGAGCAGTTCTTC
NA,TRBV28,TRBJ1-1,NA,CATWHRGTEAFF,TGTGCCACCTGGCATAGGGGCACTGAAGCTTTCTTT
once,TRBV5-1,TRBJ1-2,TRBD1,CASRGQGPGYTF,TGCGCCAGCAGGGGACAGGGGCCTGGCTACACCTTC
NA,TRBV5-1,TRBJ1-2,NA,CASSWRGDGYTF,TGCGCCAGCAGTTGGCGGGGCGATGGCTACACCTTC
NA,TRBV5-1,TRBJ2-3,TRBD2,CASSFRLATDTQYF,TGCGCCAGCAGCTTTAGACTAGCGACAGATACGCAGTATTTT
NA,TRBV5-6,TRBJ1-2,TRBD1,CASSLGIGQAPYGYTF,TGTGCCAGCAGCTTGGGCATAGGACAGGCCCCCTATGGCTACACCTTC
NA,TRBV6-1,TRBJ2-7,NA,CASTWGLYEQYF,TGTGCCAGCACATGGGGACTTTACGAGCAGTACTTC
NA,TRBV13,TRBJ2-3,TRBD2,CASSPGTSGSLADTQYF,TGTGCCAGCAGCCCTGGGACTAGCGGGAGCTTAGCAGATACGCAGTATTTT
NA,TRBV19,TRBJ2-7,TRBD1,CASSIGRQGDHEQYF,TGTGCCAGTAGTATAGGTCGGCAGGGGGACCACGAGCAGTACTTC
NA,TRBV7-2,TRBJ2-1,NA,CASSFQGLVQFF,TGTGCCAGCAGCTTTCAGGGGCTGGTGCAGTTCTTC
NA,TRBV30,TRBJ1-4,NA,CAWSLKGSLSEKLFF,TGTGCCTGGAGTCTAAAGGGGTCTTTGAGTGAAAAACTGTTTTTT
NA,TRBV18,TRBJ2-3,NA,CASSLSGTDTQYF,TGTGCCAGCTCACTTTCAGGAACGGATACGCAGTATTTT
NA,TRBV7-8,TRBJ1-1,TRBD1,CASSLVGQGWADTEAFF,TGTGCCAGCAGCTTAGTGGGACAGGGATGGGCGGACACTGAAGCTTTCTTT
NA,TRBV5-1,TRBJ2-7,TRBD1,CASSTGQGKGEQYF,TGCGCCAGCAGCACGGGACAGGGAAAAGGCGAGCAGTACTTC
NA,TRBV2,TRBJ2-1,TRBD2,CARASGRAVNEQFF,TGTGCCAGGGCAAGCGGGAGGGCAGTCAATGAGCAGTTCTTC
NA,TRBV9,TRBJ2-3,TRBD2,CASSRVGQAGTDTQYF,TGTGCCAGCAGCCGAGTGGGGCAAGCGGGAACAGATACGCAGTATTTT
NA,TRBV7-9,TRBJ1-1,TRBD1,CASSTIAGQGGQRNTEAFF,TGTGCCAGCAGCACGATCGCGGGTCAAGGGGGACAGAGGAACACTGAAGCTTTCTTT
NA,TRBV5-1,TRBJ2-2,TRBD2,CASSLGTSGNTGELFF,TGCGCCAGCAGCTTAGGGACTAGCGGAAACACCGGGGAGCTGTTTTTT
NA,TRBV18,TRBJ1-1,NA,CASSPQSGGETEAFF,TGTGCCAGCTCACCGCAAAGCGGGGGGGAAACTGAAGCTTTCTTT
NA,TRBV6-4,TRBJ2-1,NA,CASSVGSSYNEQFF,TGTGCCAGCAGTGTCGGGAGCTCCTACAATGAGCAGTTCTTC
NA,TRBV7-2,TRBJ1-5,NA,CASKTGNQPQHF,TGTGCCAGTAAAACAGGGAATCAGCCCCAGCATTTT
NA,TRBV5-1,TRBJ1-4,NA,CASSPISGLEEKLFF,TGCGCCAGCAGCCCTATTTCAGGGCTCGAGGAAAAACTGTTTTTT
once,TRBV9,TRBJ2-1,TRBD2,CASSLGPSGNREQFF,TGTGCCAGCAGCCTGGGTCCTAGCGGGAATCGGGAGCAGTTCTTC
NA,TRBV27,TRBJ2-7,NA,CASSLRGGYSYEQYF,TGTGCCAGCAGCCTGCGGGGCGGTTACTCCTACGAGCAGTACTTC
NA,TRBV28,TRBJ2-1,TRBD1,CASSLRDRTSYNEQFF,TGTGCCAGCAGTTTAAGGGACAGGACCTCCTACAATGAGCAGTTCTTC
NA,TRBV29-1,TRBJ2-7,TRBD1,CSGGQDSYEQYF,TGCAGCGGTGGACAGGACTCCTACGAGCAGTACTTC
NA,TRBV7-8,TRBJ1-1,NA,CASSLVTEAFF,TGTGCCAGCAGCTTAGTAACTGAAGCTTTCTTT
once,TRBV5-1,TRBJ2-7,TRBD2,CASSLTLATRNEQYF,TGCGCCAGCAGCCTGACACTAGCGACCCGTAACGAGCAGTACTTC
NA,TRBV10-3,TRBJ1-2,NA,CAISESQDFYGYTF,TGTGCCATCAGTGAGTCCCAGGATTTCTATGGCTACACCTTC
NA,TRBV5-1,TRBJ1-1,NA,CASSSRVNGNTEAFF,TGCGCCAGCAGCTCCAGGGTTAATGGGAACACTGAAGCTTTCTTT